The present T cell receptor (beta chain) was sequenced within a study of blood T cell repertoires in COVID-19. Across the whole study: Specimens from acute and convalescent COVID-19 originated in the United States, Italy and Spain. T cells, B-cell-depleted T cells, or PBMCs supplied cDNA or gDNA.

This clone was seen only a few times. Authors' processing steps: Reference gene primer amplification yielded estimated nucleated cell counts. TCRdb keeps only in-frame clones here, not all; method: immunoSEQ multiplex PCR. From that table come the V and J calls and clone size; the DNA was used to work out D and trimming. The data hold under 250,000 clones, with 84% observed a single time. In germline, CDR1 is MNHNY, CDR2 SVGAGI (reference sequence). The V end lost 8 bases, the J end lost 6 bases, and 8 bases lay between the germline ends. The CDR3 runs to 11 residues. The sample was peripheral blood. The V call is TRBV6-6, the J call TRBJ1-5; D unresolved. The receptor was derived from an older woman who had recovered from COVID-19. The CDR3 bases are TGTGCCAGCCGGGAGGCTCAGCCCCAGCATTTT. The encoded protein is CASREAQPQHF.